This T cell receptor (beta chain) was sequenced in a study of Graves' ophthalmopathy and Graves' hyperthyroidism. Germline V gene data show CDR1 as MNHEY and CDR2 as SMNVEV (reference sequence). Losses at the gene ends were 5 bases for V and 4 bases for J; bases not matched to a gene: 6. The CDR3 consists of 14 residues. Hyperthyroidism was classified as stable if no ophthalmopathy occurred within 18 months of follow-up. People with hyperthyroidism were aged 18 to 65 and newly diagnosed, under 2 months' duration. Uncontrolled infections, pregnancy, lactation or other autoimmune diseases led to patient exclusion. Amplifying from RNA transcripts, the study obtained TCR beta CDR3 regions. An initial RT-PCR round employing HTBI primers preceded a second-round multiplex PCR. TCRdb re-analysed the multiplex PCR reads in MiXCR, keeping a single row per CDR3 protein. The data contain just over 400,000 distinct CDR3 sequences, 21% of them seen just once; the ten biggest clones take up around 3.2%.

This clonotype was seen repeatedly, ten times or more. The rearrangement joins TRBV27 to TRBJ1-2; 8 nucleotides line up with TRBD1. The TCR sequence derives from a woman in her late teens or twenties with stable Graves' hyperthyroidism. Material for sequencing was peripheral blood. CDR3 DNA: TGTGCCAGCAGTCCCAACAGGGGGGGCTATGGCTACACCTTC. Translated: CASSPNRGGYGYTF.